The 18 T cell receptor beta chains listed next were all sequenced from one sample in a study of blood T cell repertoires in COVID-19. Generated by immunoSEQ multiplex PCR, the TCRdb table keeps only in-frame clones and is missing some. This sample has approximately 200,000 clones, with 80% to 90% found just once. Sequenced: PBMCs or T cells enriched from blood (not recorded which). These receptors came from a woman aged 18 to 35 in a cohort exposed to, infected with or recovered from COVID-19 (not recorded which).

V usage is TRBV9 and J usage is TRBJ2-2; possible D gene TRBD1, 5 bases. Germline V gives CDR1 SGDLS, CDR2 YYNGEE. V dropped 0 bases and J dropped 0 bases, with 12 bases sitting between them. The CDR3 has 17 residues. CDR3: CASSVGSQGSNTGELFF. The CDR3 DNA is TGTGCCAGCAGCGTAGGGTCGCAGGGCTCGAACACCGGGGAGCTGTTTTTT.

The chain recombines TRBV28 with TRBJ1-2; TRBD1 might be the D (6 bases). V gave up 4 bases and J gave up 2 bases, with 14 bases separating them. This CDR3 has 15 residues. The germline CDR1 and CDR2 sequences are MDHEN and SYDVKM. The DNA for the CDR3 is TGTGCCAGCAGTTCACAGGGTCTACAAAACTATGGCTACACCTTC. Amino acid sequence: CASSSQGLQNYGYTF.

The rearrangement joins TRBV5-1 to TRBJ2-1; D is unclear. Trimming pared 2 bases from V and 2 bases from J, leaving 14 bases between. Germline values: CDR1 SGHRS, CDR2 YFSETQ. CDR3 length: 16 amino acids. The CDR3 protein is CASSFSLRGTYNEQFF. The CDR3 bases are TGCGCCAGCAGCTTTTCGTTGCGAGGAACCTACAATGAGCAGTTCTTC.

This chain connects TRBV2 to TRBJ1-1; TRBD1 agrees at 9 bases. Germline loops: CDR1 SNHLY, CDR2 FYNNEI. With V trimmed by 1 base and J by 0 bases, 6 bases remained unmatched. This CDR3 has 17 amino acids. CDR3 nucleotide sequence: TGTGCCAGCAGTGAAGGAGCTGGACAGGGGTTGAACACTGAAGCTTTCTTT. It encodes CASSEGAGQGLNTEAFF. The full variable domain, with the rest looked up from reference TRBV2 and TRBJ1-1, is EPEVTQTPSHQVTQMGQEVILRCVPISNHLYFYWYRQILGQKVEFLVSFYNNEISEKSEIFDDQFSVERPDGSNFTLKIRSTKLEDSAMYFCASSEGAGQGLNTEAFFGQGTRLTVV.

The V call is TRBV5-3, the J call TRBJ1-5; possible D gene TRBD1, 5 bases. TRBV5-3 is classed as an ORF, of uncertain function. Trimming removed 2 bases at V and 0 bases at J, with 18 bases between. The CDR3 runs to 18 residues. DNA for the CDR3: TGTGCCAGAAGCTTCGGACAAGCAAAAACCGATAGCAATCAGCCCCAGCATTTT. Translated: CARSFGQAKTDSNQPQHF.

V is TRBV9 and J is TRBJ2-1; a weak D match, TRBD2 (6 bases). Trimming cost V 4 bases and J 5 bases, with 22 bases left between them. The CDR3 covers 17 residues. Germline-derived CDR1 and CDR2 are SGDLS and YYNGEE. The CDR3 spells CASSFTGSSIRNNEQFF. The CDR3, as DNA: TGTGCCAGCAGCTTCACCGGGAGCTCGATCCGCAACAATGAGCAGTTCTTC.

The V and J genes are TRBV20-1 and TRBJ2-7; the match to TRBD2 covers 9 bases. The CDR3 loop spans 16 amino acids. V lost 3 bases and J lost 6; bases outside the gene matches: 15. Germline V lookup: CDR1 DFQATT, CDR2 SNEGSKA (reference sequence). The CDR3, as DNA: TGCAGTGCTAGTAGGCGCGCGGGAGGGCAAGAACGCGAGCAGTACTTC. It yields the protein CSASRRAGGQEREQYF.

The rearrangement uses TRBV7-8 and TRBJ1-3; 8 positions agree with TRBD1. Per germline, CDR1 SGHVS and CDR2 FQNEAQ. J was trimmed by 1 base and V by 5 bases; bases with no gene match: 13. The CDR3 runs 18 residues. CDR3 DNA sequence: TGTGCCAGCAGCGTTGTTTGGACAGGGAAGATATCTGGAAACACCATATATTTT. Translating gives CASSVVWTGKISGNTIYF.

CDR3 DNA: TGTGCCAGCTCACCGGGACACTCCTATGGCTACACCTTC. Its protein product is CASSPGHSYGYTF. The J gene is TRBJ1-2, the V gene TRBV18, with D perhaps matching TRBD1 (6 bases). V lost 3 bases to trimming and J lost 4 bases, with 9 bases between them. This CDR3 comprises 13 residues. The germline CDR1 and CDR2 sequences are KGHSH and LQKENI.

V is TRBV11-3 and J is TRBJ2-1; possible D gene TRBD1, 5 bases. Germline assignment: CDR1 SGHNT and CDR2 YENEEA. CDR3 length: 15 amino acids. V was clipped by 6 bases and J by 6 bases, with 18 bases between them. CDR3 amino acids: CASSQDPGQGNEQFF. The CDR3 DNA reads as TGTGCCAGCAGTCAAGACCCCGGGCAGGGCAATGAGCAGTTCTTC.

The rearrangement links TRBV19 to TRBJ2-3, with 8 bases aligning to TRBD2. This CDR3 is 15 amino acids long. Germline CDR1 LNHDA, CDR2 SQIVND (reference sequence). J lost 5 bases, V lost 1 base, and 5 bases had no gene match. The DNA for the CDR3 is TGTGCCAGTAGTATAGGGGGACTAGGTAAAGATACGCAGTATTTT. It yields the protein CASSIGGLGKDTQYF.

The gene calls are TRBV10-3 and TRBJ2-3, with a possible D match to TRBD1 (5 bases). CDR3 length: 13 amino acids. Germline CDR1 and CDR2: ENHRY and SYGVKD. V shed 10 bases and J shed 2 bases, with 13 bases lying between them. CDR3 DNA: TGTGCCACCCAGGGTGGGAACACAGATACGCAGTATTTT. This encodes CATQGGNTDTQYF.

The genes are TRBV7-9 and TRBJ1-2; D unresolved. V lost 5 bases and J 8 bases, leaving 15 bases between the germline ends. Germline V gene lookup returns CDR1 SEHNR and CDR2 FQNEAQ (reference sequence). This CDR3 spans 13 amino acids. The CDR3 DNA sequence: TGTGCCAGCAGCCCAGCCAGAGGAGTCGGCTACACCTTC. Protein product: CASSPARGVGYTF.

The chain carries TRBV28 and TRBJ1-1; perhaps TRBD1 as D (6 bases). Germline V gene lookup returns CDR1 MDHEN and CDR2 SYDVKM. Deletions cut 5 bases from V and 2 bases from J, with 12 bases between. This CDR3 spans 14 amino acids. CDR3 coding DNA: TGTGCCAGCAGTCCACCGACAGGAAACACTGAAGCTTTCTTT. Translated: CASSPPTGNTEAFF.

The CDR3 here is CAWSPAQGVNQPQHF. The DNA of the CDR3 is TGTGCCTGGTCCCCGGCACAGGGAGTTAATCAGCCCCAGCATTTT. The chain combines TRBV30 with TRBJ1-5; D is perhaps TRBD1 (6 bases). The ends were cut back, 5 bases at V and 4 bases at J, with 18 bases in the middle. The CDR3 is 15 residues long. From germline, CDR1 is GTSNPN and CDR2 SVGIG (reference sequence). The whole variable domain, remainder taken from reference TRBV30 and TRBJ1-5, is SQTIHQWPATLVQPVGSPLSLECTVEGTSNPNLYWYRQAAGRGLQLLFYSVGIGQISSEVPQNLSASRPQDRQFILSSKKLLLSDSGFYLCAWSPAQGVNQPQHFGDGTRLSIL.

The chain joins TRBV6-2 or TRBV6-3 to TRBJ1-5, with 7 nucleotides matching TRBD1. The V and J ends lost 4 bases and 0 bases, in that order; junction bases with no gene match: 9. Per germline, CDR1 MNHEY and CDR2 SVGEGT. This CDR3 region has 17 residues. Here the CDR3 reads CASSLTYDRDSNQPQHF. CDR3 bases: TGTGCCAGCAGTTTAACCTACGACAGGGATAGCAATCAGCCCCAGCATTTT.

The chain links TRBV11-2 to TRBJ1-1; D remains ambiguous. The germline V and J ends were trimmed by 3 bases and 7 bases, with 12 bases remaining between them. CDR3 size: 13 residues. Germline loops: CDR1 SGHAT, CDR2 FQNNGV. This CDR3 is CASSFSEGGEAFF. In nucleotides, the CDR3 is TGTGCCAGCAGCTTCTCGGAGGGTGGTGAAGCTTTCTTT.

The J gene is TRBJ1-5, the V gene TRBV2, with 7 bases that match TRBD1. The CDR3 length is 18 residues. Looked up from germline, CDR1 is SNHLY and CDR2 is FYNNEI. Trimming took 7 bases from V and 0 from J; bases not matched to a gene: 15. The CDR3 loop is CASKSGTAIFNSNQPQHF. In DNA, the CDR3 is TGTGCCAGCAAGTCGGGGACAGCGATTTTTAATAGCAATCAGCCCCAGCATTTT.